A selection of T cell receptor beta chains follows, all from one sample in a study of identical twins. TCRdb reprocessed the 5' RACE reads with MiXCR, giving one entry per CDR3 protein. The table has some 210,000 distinct CDR3 sequences, approximately 16% seen once. These data were also filed under a second study, of T cells expressing NK-cell markers.

Sequencing was carried out using CD8+ T cells sorted from blood. These receptors all come from a woman under 30 in good health. The conserved cysteine and the conserved F or W are not part of the CDR3 here. Each record gives: V gene, CDR3 protein.

>TRBV29-1
SVVDGLPEQY
>TRBV27
ASSLSRDRNSPLH
>TRBV12-3/TRBV12-4
ASSSGTGNSPLH
>TRBV29-1
SVEDGYGYT
>TRBV27
ASKDRGGYEQY
>TRBV7-9
ASSSAIGRTDTQY
>TRBV5-1
ASSGTAMDTEAF
>TRBV12-3/TRBV12-4
ASTDRDRPYEQY
>TRBV6-6
ASKARLDPGQF
>TRBV7-9
ASRGTRDTEAF
>TRBV12-3/TRBV12-4
ASSFSGTDTQY
>TRBV9
ASQGDSEKLF
>TRBV20-1
SARTLYEQY
>TRBV29-1
SAKLAFIYNEQF
>TRBV29-1
SVAGQGYEQY
>TRBV4-3
ASSQSSGGVYEQY
>TRBV6-2/TRBV6-3
ASNLGSGEVNEQF
>TRBV20-1
SARDRGQGYIGEKLF
>TRBV6-1
ASRRPGSGSSQETQY
>TRBV29-1
SVVLGTETYEQY